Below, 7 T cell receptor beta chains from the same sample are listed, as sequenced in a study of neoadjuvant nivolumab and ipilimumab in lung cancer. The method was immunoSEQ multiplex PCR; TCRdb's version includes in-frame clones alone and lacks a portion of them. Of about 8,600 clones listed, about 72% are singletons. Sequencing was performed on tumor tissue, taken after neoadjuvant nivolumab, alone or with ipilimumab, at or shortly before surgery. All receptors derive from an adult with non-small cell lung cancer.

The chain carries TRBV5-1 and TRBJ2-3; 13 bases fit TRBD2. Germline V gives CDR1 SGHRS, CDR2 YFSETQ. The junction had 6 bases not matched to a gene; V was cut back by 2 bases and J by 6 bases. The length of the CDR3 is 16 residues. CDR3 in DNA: TGCGCCAGCAGCTTACTAGCGGGAGGGCCGGGGGATACGCAGTATTTT. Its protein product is CASSLLAGGPGDTQYF. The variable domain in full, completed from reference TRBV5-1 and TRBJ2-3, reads KAGVTQTPRYLIKTRGQQVTLSCSPISGHRSVSWYQQTPGQGLQFLFEYFSETQRNKGNFPGRFSGRQFSNSRSEMNVSTLELGDSALYLCASSLLAGGPGDTQYFGPGTRLTVL.

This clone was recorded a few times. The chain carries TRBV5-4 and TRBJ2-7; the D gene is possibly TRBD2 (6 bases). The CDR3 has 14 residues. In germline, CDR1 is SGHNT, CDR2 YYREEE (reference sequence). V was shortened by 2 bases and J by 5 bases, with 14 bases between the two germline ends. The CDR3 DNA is TGTGCCAGCAGCTTCGGGACTCGGCCCGACGAGCAGTACTTC. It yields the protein CASSFGTRPDEQYF.

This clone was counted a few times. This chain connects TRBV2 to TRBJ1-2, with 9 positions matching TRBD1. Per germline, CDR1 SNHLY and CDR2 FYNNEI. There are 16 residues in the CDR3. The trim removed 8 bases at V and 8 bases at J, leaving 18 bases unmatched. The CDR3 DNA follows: TGTGCCAGCTTGGCCCGATACAAGACAGGGGGGTACGGCTACACCTTC. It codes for CASLARYKTGGYGYTF.

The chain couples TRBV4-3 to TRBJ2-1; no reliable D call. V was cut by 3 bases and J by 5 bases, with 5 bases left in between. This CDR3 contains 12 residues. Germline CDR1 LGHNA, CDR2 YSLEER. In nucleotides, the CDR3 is TGCGCCAGCAGCCACGTCAACAATGAGCAGTTCTTC. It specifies CASSHVNNEQFF.

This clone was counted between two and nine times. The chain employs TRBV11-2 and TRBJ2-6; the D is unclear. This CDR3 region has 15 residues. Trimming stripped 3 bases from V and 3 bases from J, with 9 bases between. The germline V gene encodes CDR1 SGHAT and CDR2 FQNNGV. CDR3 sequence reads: CASSFGRRGANVLTF. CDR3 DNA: TGTGCCAGCAGCTTCGGCAGGCGTGGGGCCAACGTCCTGACTTTC.

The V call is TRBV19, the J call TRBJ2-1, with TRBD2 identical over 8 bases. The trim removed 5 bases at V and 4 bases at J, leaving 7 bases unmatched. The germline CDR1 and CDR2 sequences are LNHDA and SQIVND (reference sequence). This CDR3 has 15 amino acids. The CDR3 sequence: CASSSIAGLYNEQFF. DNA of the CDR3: TGTGCCAGTAGTTCGATAGCGGGACTTTACAATGAGCAGTTCTTC.

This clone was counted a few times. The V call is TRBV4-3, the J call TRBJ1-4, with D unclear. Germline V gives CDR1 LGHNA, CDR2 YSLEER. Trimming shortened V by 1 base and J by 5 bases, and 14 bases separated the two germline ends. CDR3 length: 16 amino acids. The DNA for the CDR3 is TGCGCCAGCAGCCAAGGCCCAGGAGGGCTAAATGAAAAACTGTTTTTT. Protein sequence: CASSQGPGGLNEKLFF.